The present TCR beta chain was sequenced within a study of molecular identifiers for immune sequencing clone quantification (dated by TCRdb to 2016 to 2019). Notes on the research overall: For a replicate experiment, RNA from about 21,000 or 97,000 naive CD8 T cells was divided into five aliquots, of which four were sequenced. CD8 T cells were used in a methods study to benchmark molecular-identifier clustering-based TCR repertoire sequencing (MIDCIRS) and TCR RNA copy counting. Findings and caveats that apply to the study as a whole: Spiked-in Jurkat TCR RNA equivalent to a single cell was reported to be detectable even among more than 900,000 naive CD8 T cells. Naive libraries contained spiked-in Jurkat TCR RNA (roughly 10 copies' worth), which is not part of the donor repertoire. Identical TCR molecules sharing a barcode could cause highly expanded clone sizes to be underestimated. Clones above 20 RNA copies held over 97% of molecules in CMV-specific effector cells but under 1% in naive cells. Modeling estimated 3 to 3.5 recovered TCR RNA copies per cell, compared with roughly 10 by digital PCR, which implies roughly 29% capture efficiency. Without barcode sub-clustering, chimeric consensus sequences inflated TCR diversity; chimeras reached as high as 47%.

Library preparation was by PCR. The sequencing machine was an Illumina HiSeq 4000. Bulk TCR libraries were made following a previously described method, with the TCR primers given in Table S5. Purification of total RNA was performed with the Qiagen AllPrep DNA/RNA kit. Reads from multiple sequencing runs of the same library were pooled before analysis. The authors processed their data as follows. Reads were retained only if an exact TCR constant sequence was present, and the retained reads were trimmed to 150 nt and grouped according to their 12-nt molecular barcodes. Reads in each barcode group were sub-clustered using a 15% Levenshtein threshold, and a quality-weighted consensus sequence was built for each RNA molecule. Non-functional sequences were removed, as were lower-count sequences one edit away from another. On the basis of fitting two negative binomial distributions, barcode sub-clusters with fewer than 20% of the maximum read count were discarded. Clones were called with MiXCR by TCRdb after fastp trimmed the public reads at Q25, and only in-frame beta chains were retained. Merged by CDR3 protein, the rows form single entries marked with the most common genes and DNA. V and J calls and clone size were set by TCRdb, not the authors. The sample records more than 450,000 distinct CDR3 sequences, about a fifth of which are singletons. More than 0.8% of the sample is held by the ten biggest clonotypes.

With regard to this clonotype: It has no known antigen specificity. Base qualities were left out, and no much larger clone turns up one base away.

Libraries of naive CD8 T cells were built from about 20,000 to 1,000,000 sorted cells, with 10%, 30% or 50% of the purified RNA used. Naive CD8 T cells were FACS-sorted as CD8+CD4-CCR7+CD45RA+ on a BD FACSAria II into RLT Plus buffer. To test detection sensitivity, Jurkat RNA equal to around 10 TCR copies was added to samples of about 19,000-1,100,000 naive CD8 T cells. Enrichment of CD8 T cells was done with RosetteSep CD8+ T Cell Enrichment Cocktail plus Ficoll-Paque, and ACK red cell lysis came afterward. The CDR3, from cysteine to phenylalanine, totals 13 residues. Only the CDR3 part of the read is kept: 39 bases, read in frame from the first base. From the germline V gene, CDR1 is SGHAT and CDR2 is FQNNGV. V gives up 10 bases and J gives up 5 bases, and the segment between their germline ends measures 17 bases.

The sequence was obtained from a human donor in good health. Some libraries in this study had Jurkat cell RNA spiked in. The sample was naive CD8+ T cells from blood, with Jurkat cell RNA spiked in. The cell subset or site label, read with the paper, signifies: FACS-sorted CD8+CD4-CCR7+CD45RA+ naive T cells. The V and J genes are TRBV11-2 and TRBJ1-1; no D segment can be confidently identified. The CDR3 in this case is CATSPGHGTEAFF. The nucleotide sequence is TGTGCCACCTCACCGGGCCACGGGACTGAAGCTTTCTTT.